The T cell receptor beta chain described here comes from a study of blood T cell repertoires in COVID-19. Study in general: Whether acute or convalescent, the COVID-19 samples came from the United States, Italy and Spain. PBMCs, B-cell-depleted T cells, or T cells were the source of the cDNA or gDNA that made up the material.

Sequencing was performed with immunoSEQ multiplex PCR; in TCRdb, only in-frame clones are kept and a portion is missing. The repertoire holds approximately 230,000 clones, with approximately 86% as singletons. The ends lost 3 bases at V and 5 bases at J; junction bases unmatched: 7. The germline CDR1 and CDR2 sequences are SGDLS and YYNGEE. This CDR3 has 16 amino acids. The chain combines TRBV9 with TRBJ2-7, with 14 bases identical to TRBD2. The sequence was obtained from a woman older than 75 with active or convalescent COVID-19. Sample: peripheral blood. CDR3 coding DNA: TGTGCCAGCAGCGATCGGACTAGCGGGAGGCTACACGAGCAGTACTTC. Translation gives CASSDRTSGRLHEQYF.